Below are 13 T cell receptor beta chains sequenced from a single sample in a study of blood T cell repertoires in COVID-19. Sequenced by immunoSEQ multiplex PCR; TCRdb stores in-frame clones only, minus some. This sample yields about 170,000 clones, of which approximately 83% are seen a single time; roughly a tenth belongs to the top ten. The sample comprised peripheral blood. The receptor set was obtained from a man aged 70 or older with active or convalescent COVID-19.

V is TRBV6-6 and J is TRBJ1-5; D not certain. The CDR3 spans 15 residues. With 5 bases removed from V and 2 bases from J, the gap between germline ends came to 13 bases. CDR1 is MNHNY and CDR2 is SVGAGI in the germline V gene (reference sequence). The CDR3 here is CASSPWATGNQPQHF. Written as DNA, the CDR3 is TGTGCCAGCAGTCCCTGGGCCACAGGCAATCAGCCCCAGCATTTT.

In this sample, this clone turned up once. This chain uses TRBV5-1 with TRBJ1-6; 10 nucleotides match TRBD1. J lost 6 bases, V lost 0 bases, and 12 bases had no gene match. This CDR3 region has 19 residues. Germline CDR1 is SGHRS and CDR2 is YFSETQ. The CDR3 DNA sequence: TGCGCCAGCAGCTTGGTAGGCGGGACAGGGGTCTCTGGTAATTCACCCCTCCACTTT. Protein product: CASSLVGGTGVSGNSPLHF.

The rearrangement uses TRBV7-2 and TRBJ1-1, with D possibly being TRBD1 (6 bases). CDR3 size: 14 residues. V shed 1 base and J shed 8 bases, with 14 bases lying between them. The germline gives CDR1 SGHTA, CDR2 FQGNSA. The CDR3 nucleotides read TGTGCCAGCAGCTTAGGGGCAGGGGCTACCGAAGCTTTCTTT. Translating it yields CASSLGAGATEAFF.

The chain combines TRBV7-2 with TRBJ2-5; D is possibly TRBD2 (6 bases). The CDR3 sequence is 12 residues long. The V gene lost 4 bases and the J gene lost 5 bases, with 8 bases spanning the gap. Per the germline V gene, CDR1 is SGHTA and CDR2 is FQGNSA. The CDR3 here is CASSSGGETQYF. The CDR3 bases are TGTGCCAGCAGCTCCGGGGGTGAGACCCAGTACTTC. Complete variable domain (other parts from reference TRBV7-2 and TRBJ2-5): GAGVSQSPSNKVTEKGKDVELRCDPISGHTALYWYRQSLGQGLEFLIYFQGNSAPDKSGLPSDRFSAERTGGSVSTLTIQRTQQEDSAVYLCASSSGGETQYFGPGTRLLVL.

For this clone: At the DNA level, this CDR3 is encoded by other sequences in the same sample as well. The rearrangement joins TRBV7-2 to TRBJ2-3; a possible D gene is TRBD2 (5 bases). This CDR3 has 14 amino acids. Trimming shortened V by 2 bases and J by 0 bases, and 6 bases separated the two germline ends. In germline, CDR1 is SGHTA, CDR2 FQGNSA. The CDR3 DNA is TGTGCCAGCAGCTTATCGGGAAGCACAGATACGCAGTATTTT. Its translation: CASSLSGSTDTQYF.

This sequence joins TRBV28 and TRBJ2-1, with 9 bases fitting TRBD2. Germline CDR1 is MDHEN and CDR2 is SYDVKM. CDR3 length equals 13 residues. J was trimmed by 7 bases and V by 5 bases; bases with no gene match: 3. The CDR3 DNA sequence: TGTGCCAGCAGTACTAGCGGGCCTAATGAGCAGTTCTTC. This codes for CASSTSGPNEQFF.

This clone was detected only a few times. The genes are TRBV2 and TRBJ2-2; 13 bases fit TRBD2. Germline CDR1 reads SNHLY; CDR2 reads FYNNEI. V shed 10 bases and J 5 bases; nucleotides not matched to a gene: 4. The CDR3 covers 14 residues. CDR3 in amino acids: CATPGLAGTGELFF. The CDR3 coding sequence is TGTGCCACCCCGGGACTAGCGGGGACCGGGGAGCTGTTTTTT.

The chain couples TRBV4-3 to TRBJ2-5; TRBD1 aligns across 9 bases. V shed 3 bases, J shed 5 bases, and the junction held 10 bases outside the gene matches. CDR3 length: 16 amino acids. The V gene's germline CDR1 is LGHNA and CDR2 YSLEER. The DNA of the CDR3 is TGCGCCAGCAGCCACGGGGGACAGGGAGTCGGGGAGACCCAGTACTTC. It specifies CASSHGGQGVGETQYF.

The chain recombines TRBV6-2 or TRBV6-3 with TRBJ2-1; 16 positions agree with TRBD2. J lost 14 bases, V lost 2 bases, and 6 bases had no gene match. The CDR3 spans 15 residues. The germline V gene encodes CDR1 MNHEY and CDR2 SVGEGT. The chain's CDR3 is CASSYAGLAGGLEFF. The CDR3 DNA reads as TGTGCCAGCAGTTACGCGGGACTAGCGGGAGGGCTTGAGTTCTTC.

CDR3 protein: CASSGDRSNQPQHF. The CDR3 DNA reads as TGTGCCAGCAGCGGGGACAGAAGCAATCAGCCCCAGCATTTT. This rearrangement joins TRBV5-5 to TRBJ1-5; the match to TRBD1 covers 7 bases. With 4 bases clipped from V and 1 base from J, the junction kept 2 bases outside the gene matches. The germline CDR1 and CDR2 sequences are SGHKS and YYEKEE (reference sequence). The CDR3 is 14 amino acids.

The chain recombines TRBV27 with TRBJ2-3; 11 nucleotides line up with TRBD1. CDR1 and CDR2 (germline): MNHEY, SMNVEV (reference sequence). The CDR3 runs to 16 residues. J lost 1 base, V lost 6 bases, and 6 bases had no gene match. The CDR3 loop reads CASSPWTGGGTDTQYF. The CDR3 DNA is TGTGCCAGCAGCCCATGGACAGGGGGCGGCACAGATACGCAGTATTTT.

This chain connects TRBV27 to TRBJ1-1; D gene ambiguous. Germline loops: CDR1 MNHEY, CDR2 SMNVEV (reference sequence). This CDR3 has 13 amino acids. Deletions cut 2 bases from V and 1 base from J, with 5 bases between. The CDR3, as DNA: TGTGCCAGCAGTTTAAGACAGAACACTGAAGCTTTCTTT. This encodes CASSLRQNTEAFF.

The chain uses TRBV10-3 and TRBJ2-3; TRBD2 matches at 10 bases. The V gene's germline CDR1 is ENHRY and CDR2 SYGVKD. The CDR3 extends over 16 amino acids. With 4 bases clipped from V and 6 bases from J, the junction kept 10 bases outside the gene matches. The CDR3 DNA reads as TGTGCCATCAGTGGAGATCTAGCGGGGGTTGCCGATACGCAGTATTTT. It yields the protein CAISGDLAGVADTQYF.